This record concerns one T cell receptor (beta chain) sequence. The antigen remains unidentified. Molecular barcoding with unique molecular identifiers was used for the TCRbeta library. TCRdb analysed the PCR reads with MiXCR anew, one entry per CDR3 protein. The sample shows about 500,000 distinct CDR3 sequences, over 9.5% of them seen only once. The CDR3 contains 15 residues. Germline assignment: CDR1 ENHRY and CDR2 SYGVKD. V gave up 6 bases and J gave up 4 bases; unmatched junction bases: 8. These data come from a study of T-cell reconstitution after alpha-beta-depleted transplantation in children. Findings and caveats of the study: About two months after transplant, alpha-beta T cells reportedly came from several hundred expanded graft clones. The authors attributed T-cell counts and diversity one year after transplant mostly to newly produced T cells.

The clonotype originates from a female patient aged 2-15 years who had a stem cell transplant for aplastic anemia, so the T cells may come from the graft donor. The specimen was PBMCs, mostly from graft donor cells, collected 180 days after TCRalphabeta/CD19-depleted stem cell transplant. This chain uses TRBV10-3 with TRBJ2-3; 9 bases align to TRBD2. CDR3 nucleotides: TGTGCCATCAGGTTTAGCGGGAGAGGTTCAGATACGCAGTATTTT. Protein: CAIRFSGRGSDTQYF.